The clone carrying this T cell receptor (beta chain) turned up a few times. Per germline, CDR1 SGHRS and CDR2 YFSETQ. V was clipped by 4 bases and J by 0 bases, with 11 bases between them. There are 15 residues in the CDR3. TCRdb reanalysed the RT-PCR reads using MiXCR and keeps one entry per CDR3 protein. The table has around 710,000 distinct CDR3 sequences, around 14% seen once. The sample comes from a study of response to subunit inactivated influenza vaccine. The genes are TRBV5-1 and TRBJ1-3, with unresolved D. The clonotype comes from a man aged 50 to 60 who received an inactivated influenza vaccine. This specimen consisted of PBMCs from blood, obtained 14 days before vaccination. CDR3 amino acids: CASSRTGSSGNTIYF. In DNA form, the CDR3 reads TGCGCCAGCAGCCGGACGGGAAGCTCTGGAAACACCATATATTTT.